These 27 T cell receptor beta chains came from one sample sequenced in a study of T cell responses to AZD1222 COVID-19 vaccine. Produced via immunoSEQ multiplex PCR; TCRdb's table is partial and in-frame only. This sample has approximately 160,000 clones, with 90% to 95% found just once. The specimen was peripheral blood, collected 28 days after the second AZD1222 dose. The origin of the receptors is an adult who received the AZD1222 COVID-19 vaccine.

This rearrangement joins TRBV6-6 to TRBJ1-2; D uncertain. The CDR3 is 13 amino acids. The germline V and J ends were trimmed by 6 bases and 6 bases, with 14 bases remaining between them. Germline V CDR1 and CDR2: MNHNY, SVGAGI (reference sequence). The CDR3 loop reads CASRPQGEDGYTF. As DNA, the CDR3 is TGTGCCAGCAGGCCCCAAGGCGAGGATGGCTACACCTTC.

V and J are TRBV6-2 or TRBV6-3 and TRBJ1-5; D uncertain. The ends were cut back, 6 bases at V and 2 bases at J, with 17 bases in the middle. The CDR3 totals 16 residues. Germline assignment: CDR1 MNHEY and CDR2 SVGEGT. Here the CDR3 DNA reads TGTGCCAGCAGCCCCACACCGGGCCTGGGCAATCAGCCCCAGCATTTT. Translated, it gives CASSPTPGLGNQPQHF.

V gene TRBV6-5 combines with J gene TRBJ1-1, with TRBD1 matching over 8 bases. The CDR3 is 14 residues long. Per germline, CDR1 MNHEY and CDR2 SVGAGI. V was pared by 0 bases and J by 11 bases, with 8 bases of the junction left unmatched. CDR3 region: CASSYSDGQGRAFF. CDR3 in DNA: TGTGCCAGCAGTTACTCGGATGGACAGGGACGCGCTTTCTTT.

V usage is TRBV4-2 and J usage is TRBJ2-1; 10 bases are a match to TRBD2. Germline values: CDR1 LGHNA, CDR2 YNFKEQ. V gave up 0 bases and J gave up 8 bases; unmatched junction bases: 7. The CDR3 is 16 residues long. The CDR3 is CASSQDRLAGEDEQFF. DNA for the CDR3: TGTGCCAGCAGCCAAGATAGGCTAGCGGGAGAGGATGAGCAGTTCTTC.

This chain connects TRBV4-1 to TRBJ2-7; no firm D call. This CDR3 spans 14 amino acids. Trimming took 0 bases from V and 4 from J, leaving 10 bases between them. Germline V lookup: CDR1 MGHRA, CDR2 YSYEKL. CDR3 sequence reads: CASSQDVRLYEQYF. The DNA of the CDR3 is TGCGCCAGCAGCCAAGATGTCAGATTATACGAGCAGTACTTC.

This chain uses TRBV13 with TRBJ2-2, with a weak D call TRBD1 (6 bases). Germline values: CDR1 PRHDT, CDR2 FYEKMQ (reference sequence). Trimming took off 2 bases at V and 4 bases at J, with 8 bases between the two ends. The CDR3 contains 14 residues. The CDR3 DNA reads TGTGCCAGCAGCTTAACAGGGATCACCGGGGAGCTGTTTTTT. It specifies CASSLTGITGELFF. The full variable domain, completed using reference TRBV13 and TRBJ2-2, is AAGVIQSPRHLIKEKRETATLKCYPIPRHDTVYWYQQGPGQDPQFLISFYEKMQSDKGSIPDRFSAQQFSDYHSELNMSSLELGDSALYFCASSLTGITGELFFGEGSRLTVL.

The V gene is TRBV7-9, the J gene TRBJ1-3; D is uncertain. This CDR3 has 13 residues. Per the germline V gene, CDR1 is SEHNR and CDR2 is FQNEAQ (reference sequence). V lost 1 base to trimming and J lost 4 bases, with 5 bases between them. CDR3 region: CASSLVSGNTIYF. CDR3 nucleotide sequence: TGTGCCAGCAGCTTAGTGTCCGGAAACACCATATATTTT.

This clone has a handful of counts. In DNA form, the CDR3 reads TGTGCCAGTTCCCCGGGAGGGGTAAATGAGCAGTTCTTC. Translated: CASSPGGVNEQFF. The chain employs TRBV19 and TRBJ2-1; 8 bases line up with TRBD2. The CDR3 is 13 residues long. V lost 8 bases, J lost 7 bases, and 7 bases stayed unmatched. In germline, CDR1 is LNHDA, CDR2 SQIVND (reference sequence).

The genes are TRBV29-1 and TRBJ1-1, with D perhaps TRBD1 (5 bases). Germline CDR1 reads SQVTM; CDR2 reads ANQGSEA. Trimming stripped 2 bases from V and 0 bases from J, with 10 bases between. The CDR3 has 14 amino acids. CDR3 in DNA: TGCAGCGTTGAACAGGGAGGCATGAACACTGAAGCTTTCTTT. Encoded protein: CSVEQGGMNTEAFF.

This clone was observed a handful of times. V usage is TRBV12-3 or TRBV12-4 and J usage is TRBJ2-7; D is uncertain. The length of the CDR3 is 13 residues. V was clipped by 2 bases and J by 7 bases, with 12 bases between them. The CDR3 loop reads CASSLRPAREQYF. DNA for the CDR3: TGTGCCAGCAGTTTAAGACCAGCGAGGGAGCAGTACTTC.

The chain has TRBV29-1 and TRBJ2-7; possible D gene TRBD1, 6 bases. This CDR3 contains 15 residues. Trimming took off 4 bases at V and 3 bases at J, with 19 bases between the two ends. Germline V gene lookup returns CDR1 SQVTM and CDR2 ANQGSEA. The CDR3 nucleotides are TGCAGCGTTGTGTTAATACAGGGCCCTCTCTACGAGCAGTACTTC. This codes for CSVVLIQGPLYEQYF.

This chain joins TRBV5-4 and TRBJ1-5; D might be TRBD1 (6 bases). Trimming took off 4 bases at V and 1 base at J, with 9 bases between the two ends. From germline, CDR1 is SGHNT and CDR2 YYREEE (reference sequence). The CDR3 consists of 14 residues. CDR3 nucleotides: TGTGCCAGCAGCCGGCAGGGGAGCAATCAGCCCCAGCATTTT. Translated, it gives CASSRQGSNQPQHF.

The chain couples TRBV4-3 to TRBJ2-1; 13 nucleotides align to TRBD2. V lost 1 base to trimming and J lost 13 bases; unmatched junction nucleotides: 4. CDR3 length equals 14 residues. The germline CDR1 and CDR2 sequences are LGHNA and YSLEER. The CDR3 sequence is CASSQGLAGGEQFF. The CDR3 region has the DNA TGCGCCAGCAGCCAAGGACTAGCGGGAGGTGAACAGTTCTTC.

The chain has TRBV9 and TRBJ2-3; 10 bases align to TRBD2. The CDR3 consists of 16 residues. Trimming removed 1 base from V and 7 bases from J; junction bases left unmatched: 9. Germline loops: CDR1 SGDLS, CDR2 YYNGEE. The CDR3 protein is CASSVLLAGEANTQYF. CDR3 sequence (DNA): TGTGCCAGCAGCGTACTCCTAGCGGGAGAAGCAAATACGCAGTATTTT. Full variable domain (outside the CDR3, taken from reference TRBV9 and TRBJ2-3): DSGVTQTPKHLITATGQRVTLRCSPRSGDLSVYWYQQSLDQGLQFLIQYYNGEERAKGNILERFSAQQFPDLHSELNLSSLELGDSALYFCASSVLLAGEANTQYFGPGTRLTVL.

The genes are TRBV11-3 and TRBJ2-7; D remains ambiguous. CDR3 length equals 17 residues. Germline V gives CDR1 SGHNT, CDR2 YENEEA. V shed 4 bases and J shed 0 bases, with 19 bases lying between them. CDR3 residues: CASSSSRAGTLSYEQYF. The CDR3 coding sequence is TGTGCCAGCAGCTCCAGTCGGGCAGGAACCCTCTCCTACGAGCAGTACTTC.

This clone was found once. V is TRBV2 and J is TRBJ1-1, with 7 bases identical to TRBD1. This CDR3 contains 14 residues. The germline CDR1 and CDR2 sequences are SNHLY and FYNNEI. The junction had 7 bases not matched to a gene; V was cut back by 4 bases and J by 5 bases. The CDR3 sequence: CASSVRQGGTEAFF. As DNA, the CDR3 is TGTGCCAGCAGTGTTAGACAGGGAGGGACTGAAGCTTTCTTT.

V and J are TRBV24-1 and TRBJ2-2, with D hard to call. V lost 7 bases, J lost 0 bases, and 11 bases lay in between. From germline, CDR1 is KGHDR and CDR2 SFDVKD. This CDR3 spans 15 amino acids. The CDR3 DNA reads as TGTGCCACCAGGGACGGGTGGACGAACACCGGGGAGCTGTTTTTT. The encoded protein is CATRDGWTNTGELFF.

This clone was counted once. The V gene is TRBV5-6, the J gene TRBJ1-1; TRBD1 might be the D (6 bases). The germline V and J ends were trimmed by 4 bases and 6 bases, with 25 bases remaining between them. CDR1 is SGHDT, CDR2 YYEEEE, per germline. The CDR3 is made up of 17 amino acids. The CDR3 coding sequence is TGTGCCAGCAGCCGGGGTGGGGACACCCGATTAGTCGCTGAAGCTTTCTTT. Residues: CASSRGGDTRLVAEAFF.

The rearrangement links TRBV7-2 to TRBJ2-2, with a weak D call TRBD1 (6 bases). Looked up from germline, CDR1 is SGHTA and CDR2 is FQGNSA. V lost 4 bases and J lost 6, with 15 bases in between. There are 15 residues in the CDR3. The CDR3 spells CASSSGAGAPGELFF. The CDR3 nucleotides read TGTGCCAGCAGCTCCGGCGCAGGGGCCCCCGGGGAGCTGTTTTTT.

The DNA of the CDR3 is TGTGCCAGCAGCTGGGACAGGGGGCTATATGGCTACACCTTC. Amino acids: CASSWDRGLYGYTF. This sequence joins TRBV7-2 and TRBJ1-2, with TRBD1 matching over 12 bases. V gave up 4 bases and J gave up 5 bases; unmatched junction bases: 2. Per the germline V gene, CDR1 is SGHTA and CDR2 is FQGNSA. The CDR3 spans 14 residues. Combining the CDR3 with reference TRBV7-2 and TRBJ1-2 gives the whole variable domain GAGVSQSPSNKVTEKGKDVELRCDPISGHTALYWYRQSLGQGLEFLIYFQGNSAPDKSGLPSDRFSAERTGGSVSTLTIQRTQQEDSAVYLCASSWDRGLYGYTFGSGTRLTVV.

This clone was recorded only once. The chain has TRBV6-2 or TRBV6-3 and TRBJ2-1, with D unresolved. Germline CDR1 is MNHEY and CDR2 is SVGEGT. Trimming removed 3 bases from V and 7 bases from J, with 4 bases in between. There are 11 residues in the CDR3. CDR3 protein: CASSYLNEQFF. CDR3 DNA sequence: TGTGCCAGCAGTTATTTGAATGAGCAGTTCTTC.

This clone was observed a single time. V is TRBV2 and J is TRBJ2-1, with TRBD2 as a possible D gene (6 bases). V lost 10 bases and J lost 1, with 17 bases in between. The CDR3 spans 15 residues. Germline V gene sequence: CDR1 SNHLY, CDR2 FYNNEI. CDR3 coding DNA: TGTGCCAACCCGGAGGGACCACCTTCCTACAATGAGCAGTTCTTC. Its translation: CANPEGPPSYNEQFF.

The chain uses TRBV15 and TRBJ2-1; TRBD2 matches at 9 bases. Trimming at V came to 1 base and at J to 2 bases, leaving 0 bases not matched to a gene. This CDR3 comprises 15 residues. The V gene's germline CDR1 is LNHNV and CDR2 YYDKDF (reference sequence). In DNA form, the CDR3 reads TGTGCCACCAGCAGAGTAGCGGGAGCCTACAATGAGCAGTTCTTC. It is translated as CATSRVAGAYNEQFF.

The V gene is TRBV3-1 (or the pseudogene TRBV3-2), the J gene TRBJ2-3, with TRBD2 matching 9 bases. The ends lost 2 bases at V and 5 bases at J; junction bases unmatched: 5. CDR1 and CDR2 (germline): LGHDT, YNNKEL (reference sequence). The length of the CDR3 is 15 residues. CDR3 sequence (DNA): TGTGCCAGCAGCCAACGAGCGGGAGGTGTAGATACGCAGTATTTT. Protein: CASSQRAGGVDTQYF.

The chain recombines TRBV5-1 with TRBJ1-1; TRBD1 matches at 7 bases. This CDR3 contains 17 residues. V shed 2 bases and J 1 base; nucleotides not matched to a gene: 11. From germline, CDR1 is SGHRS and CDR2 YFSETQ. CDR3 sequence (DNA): TGCGCCAGCAGCTTTACGACCACAGGGGCCGGGAACACTGAAGCTTTCTTT. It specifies CASSFTTTGAGNTEAFF.

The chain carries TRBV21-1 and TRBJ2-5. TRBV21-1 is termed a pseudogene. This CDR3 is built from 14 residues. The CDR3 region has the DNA TGTGCCAGCAGCAACCCTCAACCTTGCGAGACCCAGTACTTC. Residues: CASSNPQPCETQYF.

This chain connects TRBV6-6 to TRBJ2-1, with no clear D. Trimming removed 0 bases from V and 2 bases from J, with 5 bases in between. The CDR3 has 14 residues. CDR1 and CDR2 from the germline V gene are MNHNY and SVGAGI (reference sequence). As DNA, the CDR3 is TGTGCCAGCAGTTACTCGAACCCCTACAATGAGCAGTTCTTC. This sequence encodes CASSYSNPYNEQFF.